This T cell receptor (beta chain) came from a study of human T cells and chemical hapten exposure. Noted time point: patch test 1, 2 weeks after DPC sensitization. The treatment denotes: therapeutic diphenylcyclopropenone sensitization with weekly scalp DPC. The donor pool consisted of alopecia patients aged 18 to 70 years, considered suitable for DPC. Unfractionated whole blood yielded the extracted total RNA. Broader study findings: With DPC sensitization, TCRs exceeding 1 in 1000 frequency showed no change. With patch test score, the counts of PT1 expanded TCRs showed a positive correlation.

This clonotype was detected ten times or more. The target antigen is unknown. Via MiXCR, TCRdb re-called the RACE reads, giving one row per CDR3 protein. The sample contains tens of thousands of distinct CDR3 sequences, about 11% of which appear only once. This CDR3 region has 15 residues. J was trimmed by 4 bases and V by 5 bases; bases with no gene match: 9. Germline V gene data show CDR1 as SEHNR and CDR2 as FQNEAQ (reference sequence). This receptor was identified in an older woman with alopecia areata. Some clones in this sample may be carry-over from other donors' samples. The chain couples TRBV7-9 to TRBJ1-2; 8 positions agree with TRBD1. The sequencing used whole blood, collected in connection with sensitization to the hapten diphenylcyclopropenone (DPC). CDR3 bases: TGTGCCAGCAGCCCACAGGGGGACGGAGCCTATGGCTACACCTTC. Translated: CASSPQGDGAYGYTF.